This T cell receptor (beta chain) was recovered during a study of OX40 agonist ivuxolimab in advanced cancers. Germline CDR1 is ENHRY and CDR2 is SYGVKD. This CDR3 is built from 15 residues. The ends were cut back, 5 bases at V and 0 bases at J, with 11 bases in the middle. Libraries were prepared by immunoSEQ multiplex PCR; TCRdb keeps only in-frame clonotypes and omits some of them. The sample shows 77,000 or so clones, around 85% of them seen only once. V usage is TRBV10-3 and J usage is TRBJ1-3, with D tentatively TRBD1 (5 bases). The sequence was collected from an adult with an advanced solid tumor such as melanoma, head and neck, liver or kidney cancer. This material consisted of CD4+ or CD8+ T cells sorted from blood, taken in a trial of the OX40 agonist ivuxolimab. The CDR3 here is CAISSDRPSGNTIYF. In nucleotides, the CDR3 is TGTGCCATCAGTTCCGACAGACCCTCTGGAAACACCATATATTTT.